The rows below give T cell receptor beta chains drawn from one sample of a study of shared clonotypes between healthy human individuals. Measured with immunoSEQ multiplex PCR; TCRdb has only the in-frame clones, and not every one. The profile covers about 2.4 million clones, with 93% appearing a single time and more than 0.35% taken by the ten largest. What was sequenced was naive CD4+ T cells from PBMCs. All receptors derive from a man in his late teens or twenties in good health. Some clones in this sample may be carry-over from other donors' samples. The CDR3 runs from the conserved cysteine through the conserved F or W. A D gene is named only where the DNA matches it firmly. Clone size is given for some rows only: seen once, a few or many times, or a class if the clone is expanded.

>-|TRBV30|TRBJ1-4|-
TGTGCCTGGAGTGTCCTGGCTGCAACTAATGAAAAACTGTTTTTT
CAWSVLAATNEKLFF
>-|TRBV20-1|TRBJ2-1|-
TGCAGTGCTCTCGACAATGAGCAGTTCTTC
CSALDNEQFF
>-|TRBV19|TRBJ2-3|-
TGTGCCAGTAGTCACCCCCGGGGGCAGAGGACAGATACGCAGTATTTT
CASSHPRGQRTDTQYF
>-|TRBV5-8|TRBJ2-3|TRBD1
TGTGCCAGCAGCCCAGGACAGGTCGACACAGATACGCAGTATTTT
CASSPGQVDTDTQYF
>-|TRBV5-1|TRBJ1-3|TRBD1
TGCGCCAGCAGCCTAGGACAGGCTGGAAACACCATATATTTT
CASSLGQAGNTIYF
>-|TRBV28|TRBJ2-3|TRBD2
TGTGCCAGCAGTCTGATAGCGGGAGAATCGACAGATACGCAGTATTTT
CASSLIAGESTDTQYF
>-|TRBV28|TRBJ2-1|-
TGTGCCAGCAGTAAGGCCCTTTCCTACAATGAGCAGTTCTTC
CASSKALSYNEQFF
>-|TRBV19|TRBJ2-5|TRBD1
TGTGCCAGCCGTCCCGCCGCGACAGGGAACCTGCAAGAGACCCAGTACTTC
CASRPAATGNLQETQYF
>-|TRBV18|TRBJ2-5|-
TGTGCCAGCTCACCGGGGGGTGGCTTGGAGACCCAGTACTTC
CASSPGGGLETQYF
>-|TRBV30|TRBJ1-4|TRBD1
TGTGCCTGGATTCGAAGACAGGGGGCTAATGAAAAACTGTTTTTT
CAWIRRQGANEKLFF
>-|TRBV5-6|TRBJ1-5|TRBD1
TGTGCCAGCAGCTACGGGACAGGGGAACAAGGGCAGCCCCAGCATTTT
CASSYGTGEQGQPQHF
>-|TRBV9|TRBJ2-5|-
TGTGCCAGCAGCGGGGGGCTTTCCGAGACCCAGTACTTC
CASSGGLSETQYF
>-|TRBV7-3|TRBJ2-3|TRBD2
TGTGCCAGCAGCCCGGGACTAGCAGCAGATACGCAGTATTTT
CASSPGLAADTQYF
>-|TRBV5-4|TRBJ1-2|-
TGTGCCAGCAGCCCAGACGGCAGGGATAAAGGCTACACCTTC
CASSPDGRDKGYTF
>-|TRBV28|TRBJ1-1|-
TGTGCCAGCAGTGCCGTAGGAGGGAACCCTGAAGCTTTCTTT
CASSAVGGNPEAFF
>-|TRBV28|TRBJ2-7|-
TGTGCCAGCAAAACAGCTGAGCGAGGCGAGCAGTACTTC
CASKTAERGEQYF
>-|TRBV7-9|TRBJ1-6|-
TGTGCCAGCAGCCCCGGGAGGGCGGGTTCACCCCTCCACTTT
CASSPGRAGSPLHF
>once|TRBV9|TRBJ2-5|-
TGTGCCAGCAGCGTCGGGGGGCACGGAGAGACCCAGTACTTC
CASSVGGHGETQYF
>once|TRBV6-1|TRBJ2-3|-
TGTGCCAGCAGACAAACCCTAACCCCAGATACGCAGTATTTT
CASRQTLTPDTQYF
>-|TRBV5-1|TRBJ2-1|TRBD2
TGCGCCAGCAGCTTGGTCGCTAGCGGCTCCTACAATGAGCAGTTCTTC
CASSLVASGSYNEQFF
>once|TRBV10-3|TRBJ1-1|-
TGTGCCATCAGTGATGGGCCGAACACTGAAGCTTTCTTT
CAISDGPNTEAFF
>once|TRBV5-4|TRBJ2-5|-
TGTGCCAGCAGCTCCTTTGGTGTATGGGAGACCCAGTACTTC
CASSSFGVWETQYF
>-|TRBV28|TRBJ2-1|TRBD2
TGTGCCGGGAAGCGGGATTCCGTCCCTGAGCAGTTCTTC
CAGKRDSVPEQFF
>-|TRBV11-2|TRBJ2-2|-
TGTGCCAGCAGCTCCTTACGGACAGAAGTGAACACCGGGGAGCTGTTTTTT
CASSSLRTEVNTGELFF
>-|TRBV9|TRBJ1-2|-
TGTGCCAGCAGCGTAGACCCCGTGTCAGGGGCGATCTATGGCTACACCTTC
CASSVDPVSGAIYGYTF
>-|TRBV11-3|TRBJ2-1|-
TGTGCCAGCAGCTTAGGGGGGCTAAACAATGAGCAGTTCTTC
CASSLGGLNNEQFF
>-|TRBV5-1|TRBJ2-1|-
TGCGCCAGCAGCCCCCCTTCTAGCGTTTCCTACAATGAGCAGTTCTTC
CASSPPSSVSYNEQFF
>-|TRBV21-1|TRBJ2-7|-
TGTGCCAGTCCTAATCGCGTAGCGGGAGCCTACGAGCAGTACTTC
CASPNRVAGAYEQYF
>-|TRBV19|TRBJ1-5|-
TGTGCCAGTAGTACGGGAGGTGACAGTCTTAATCAGCCCCAGCATTTT
CASSTGGDSLNQPQHF
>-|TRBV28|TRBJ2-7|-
TGTGCCAGCACCTACCCCGGGCAGACGCAGTACTTC
CASTYPGQTQYF
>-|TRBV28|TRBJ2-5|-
TGTGCCAGCATTACTCGGGGTCGAGAGACCCAGTACTTC
CASITRGRETQYF
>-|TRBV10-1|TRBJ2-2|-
TGCGCCAGCAGCGCTACTACCGAGGAGCTGTTTTTT
CASSATTEELFF
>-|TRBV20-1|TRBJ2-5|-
TGCAGTGCTAAGGCGGGGGAGACCCAGTACTTC
CSAKAGETQYF
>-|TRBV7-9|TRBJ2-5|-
TGTGCCAGCAGCTTAATGGGAGTCGGCGAAGAGACCCAGTACTTC
CASSLMGVGEETQYF
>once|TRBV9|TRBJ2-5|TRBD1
TGTGCCAGCAGTGAGATTCTGGGACAGGGGGGCCAAGAGACCCAGTACTTC
CASSEILGQGGQETQYF
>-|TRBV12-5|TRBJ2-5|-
TGTGCTAGTGGTATCGGACTGGCGGAGACCCAGTACTTC
CASGIGLAETQYF
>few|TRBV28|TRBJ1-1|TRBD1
TGTGCCACCCTGACAGGGGGCACTGAAGCTTTCTTT
CATLTGGTEAFF
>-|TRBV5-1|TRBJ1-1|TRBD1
TGCGCCAGCAGCTTAACAGGGGGCGGGTACACTGAAGCTTTCTTT
CASSLTGGGYTEAFF
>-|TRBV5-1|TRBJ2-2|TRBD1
TGCGCCAGCAGCCGAGGGGGACAGGGGAGTAACACCGGGGAGCTGTTTTTT
CASSRGGQGSNTGELFF
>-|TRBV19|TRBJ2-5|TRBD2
TGTGCCACCGGGCCCCGGGGGGAAGAGACCCAGTACTTC
CATGPRGEETQYF
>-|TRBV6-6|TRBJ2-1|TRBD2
TGTGCCAGCAGTTACTCGGCCAGCGGGAGTAATGAGCAGTTCTTC
CASSYSASGSNEQFF
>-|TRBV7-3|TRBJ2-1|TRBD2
TGTGCCAGCAGCTTAGGGACTAGCGGGAGTCATGAGCAGTTCTTC
CASSLGTSGSHEQFF
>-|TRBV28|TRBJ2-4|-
TGTGCCAGCAGTTTACGAGGGGGGGAAAACATTCAGTACTTC
CASSLRGGENIQYF
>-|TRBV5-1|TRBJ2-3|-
TGCGCCAGCAGCTTGGCCCCCCCGGGGTCGGGCACAGATACGCAGTATTTT
CASSLAPPGSGTDTQYF
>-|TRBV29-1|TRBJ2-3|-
TGCAGCGTTCGGACTGTCACAGATACGCAGTATTTT
CSVRTVTDTQYF
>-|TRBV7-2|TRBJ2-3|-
TGTGCCAGCAGCTTAGGGGGGCCCGGCACAGATACGCAGTATTTT
CASSLGGPGTDTQYF
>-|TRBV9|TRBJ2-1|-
TGTGCCAGCAGCGGAGCGGGTGGCTACAATGAGCAGTTCTTC
CASSGAGGYNEQFF
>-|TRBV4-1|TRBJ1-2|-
TGCGCCAGCAGCCACTGGGCGGGCAAGAACTATGGCTACACCTTC
CASSHWAGKNYGYTF
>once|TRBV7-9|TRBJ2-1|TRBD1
TGTGCCAGCAGCTCCCAGGGGGCCGTCGACTACAATGAGCAGTTCTTC
CASSSQGAVDYNEQFF
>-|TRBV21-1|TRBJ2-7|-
TGTGCCAGCAGCAAAGATATTGGGCTAGCTTTATTAAGGTACGAGCAGTACTTC
CASSKDIGLALLRYEQYF
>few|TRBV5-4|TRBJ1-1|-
TGTGCCAGCAGCCTGGACGCCATGAACACTGAAGCTTTCTTT
CASSLDAMNTEAFF
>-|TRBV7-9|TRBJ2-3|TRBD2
TGTGCCAGCAGCTTAGGGGTAGCGGGAGTAGATACGCAGTATTTT
CASSLGVAGVDTQYF
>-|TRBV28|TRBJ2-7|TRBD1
TGTGCCAGCAGTTTTTCCGGGACAGCAAGACAGTACTTC
CASSFSGTARQYF
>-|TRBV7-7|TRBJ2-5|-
TGTGCCAGCAGCCGCGACCCGGGGGGCCCAGAGACCCAGTACTTC
CASSRDPGGPETQYF
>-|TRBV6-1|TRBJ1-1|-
TGTGCCAGCAGTGAATGGGGCAGAGGAGGCACTGAAGCTTTCTTT
CASSEWGRGGTEAFF
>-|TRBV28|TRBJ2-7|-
TGTGCCAGCACCCAACTGGGGGCCCCGGGCGAGCAGTACTTC
CASTQLGAPGEQYF